What follows are 4 T cell receptor beta chains derived from one specimen sequenced in a study of T-cell reconstitution after alpha-beta-depleted transplantation in children. As it was prepared, the TCRbeta library received unique molecular identifiers. One entry per CDR3 protein, called by TCRdb with MiXCR from the PCR reads. The sample has 700,000 to 950,000 distinct CDR3 sequences; less than 20% are singletons. The starting material was PBMCs, mostly from graft donor cells, obtained 360 days after TCRalphabeta/CD19-depleted stem cell transplant. Receptor source: a male patient younger than 18 who had a stem cell transplant for acute lymphoblastic leukemia, so the T cells may come from the graft donor.

This clonotype was seen many times. The genes are TRBV7-9 and TRBJ2-7; a possible D gene is TRBD2 (5 bases). Trimming left V 5 bases short and J 6 bases short, with 14 bases between. CDR1 and CDR2 from the germline V gene are SEHNR and FQNEAQ (reference sequence). The CDR3 length is 13 residues. CDR3 DNA: TGTGCCAGCAGCCACACGCTCGAGGGCGAGCAGTACTTC. Encoded protein: CASSHTLEGEQYF.

This clonotype has ten or more counts. The V and J genes are TRBV28 and TRBJ2-5; 7 bases line up with TRBD2. The junction had 10 bases not matched to a gene; V was cut back by 5 bases and J by 7 bases. The germline CDR1 and CDR2 sequences are MDHEN and SYDVKM. CDR3 length: 14 amino acids. CDR3 sequence: CASSQTLGGGTQYF. CDR3 nucleotides: TGTGCCAGCAGTCAAACACTAGGCGGGGGGACCCAGTACTTC.

This chain joins TRBV10-3 and TRBJ2-7; no clear D. Germline CDR1 ENHRY, CDR2 SYGVKD. Trimming cost V 4 bases and J 5 bases, with 18 bases left between them. The CDR3 contains 15 residues. In DNA form, the CDR3 reads TGTGCCATCAGTGGGGCCTCCGGAACGGACGACGAGCAGTACTTC. Amino acids: CAISGASGTDDEQYF.

The genes are TRBV19 and TRBJ2-1; 7 bases agree with TRBD2. The V gene's germline CDR1 is LNHDA and CDR2 SQIVND (reference sequence). The CDR3 loop spans 16 amino acids. V trimming: 1 base; J trimming: 3 bases; junction bases outside the gene matches: 6. Here the CDR3 reads CASSIVPSGYYNEQFF. The CDR3 DNA sequence: TGTGCCAGTAGTATAGTTCCTAGCGGATACTACAATGAGCAGTTCTTC.